Listed here are 25 T cell receptor beta chains from one sample, sequenced in a study of PD-L1 blockade in urothelial cancer. The assay was immunoSEQ multiplex PCR, and TCRdb's table has in-frame clones only and misses some. The sample has fewer than 45,000 clones, over 70% seen once. The specimen was PBMCs, collected around atezolizumab (anti-PD-L1) treatment. The receptors were sampled from a man aged 60-69 years with urothelial cancer.

As regards this clone: Other DNA variants within this sample encode the same CDR3. The chain employs TRBV30 and TRBJ1-1; D not certain. The CDR3 consists of 13 residues. The germline V gene has CDR1 GTSNPN and CDR2 SVGIG (reference sequence). V dropped 0 bases and J dropped 1 base, with 6 bases sitting between them. The CDR3: CAWSVNSNTEAFF. In DNA form, the CDR3 reads TGTGCCTGGAGTGTAAACTCGAACACTGAAGCTTTCTTT.

The DNA of the CDR3 is TGCGCCAGCAGCCAAGATGGGGTCCCGGGGGGAAGTACGCAGTATTTT. Translation: CASSQDGVPGGSTQYF. The V gene is TRBV4-3, the J gene TRBJ2-3; 7 bases are a match to TRBD2. Germline V CDR1 and CDR2: LGHNA, YSLEER. Trimming took 0 bases from V and 8 from J; bases not matched to a gene: 11. This CDR3 contains 16 residues.

V and J are TRBV14 and TRBJ1-2, with D unresolved. The V gene lost 1 base and the J gene lost 2 bases, with 8 bases spanning the gap. The CDR3 loop spans 14 amino acids. Germline CDR1 is SGHDN and CDR2 is FVKESK. The CDR3 sequence: CASSQALRNYGYTF. The CDR3 region has the DNA TGTGCCAGCAGCCAAGCCCTCAGAAACTATGGCTACACCTTC.

V is TRBV28 and J is TRBJ2-7; TRBD1 matches at 8 bases. Germline V gene lookup returns CDR1 MDHEN and CDR2 SYDVKM. The CDR3 covers 14 residues. V gave up 4 bases and J gave up 3 bases; unmatched junction bases: 5. The CDR3, as DNA: TGTGCCAGCAGTTATAGGACAGGGAGCTACGAGCAGTACTTC. Amino acids: CASSYRTGSYEQYF.

This clone is a singleton in its sample. The chain uses TRBV2 and TRBJ1-4; 8 bases map to TRBD1. This CDR3 spans 14 amino acids. The ends lost 5 bases at V and 5 bases at J; junction bases unmatched: 4. Germline V CDR1 and CDR2: SNHLY, FYNNEI. CDR3 loop: CASSWTGRNEKLFF. The CDR3 nucleotides are TGTGCCAGCAGTTGGACAGGGCGGAATGAAAAACTGTTTTTT.

The chain employs TRBV5-1 and TRBJ1-5; tentatively, D is TRBD1 (6 bases). The CDR3 length is 15 residues. V lost 3 bases, J lost 1 base, and 11 bases lay in between. CDR1 and CDR2 from the germline V gene are SGHRS and YFSETQ. CDR3 bases: TGCGCCAGCAGCTCGGGACAAGGGAGCAATCAGCCCCAGCATTTT. It is translated as CASSSGQGSNQPQHF.

The chain links TRBV15 to TRBJ2-2, with 8 bases aligning to TRBD1. Germline V gene data show CDR1 as LNHNV and CDR2 as YYDKDF (reference sequence). J lost 5 bases, V lost 1 base, and 6 bases had no gene match. The CDR3 is 16 residues long. The CDR3 sequence: CATSRVSGTGTGELFF. Written as DNA, the CDR3 is TGTGCCACCAGCAGAGTGTCCGGGACAGGTACCGGGGAGCTGTTTTTT.

In its sample, this clone was seen a few times. This chain uses TRBV5-1 with TRBJ2-1; a weak D match, TRBD2 (5 bases). Trimming removed 3 bases from V and 2 bases from J, with 18 bases in between. This CDR3 spans 17 amino acids. The germline V gene has CDR1 SGHRS and CDR2 YFSETQ. CDR3 in amino acids: CASSSGGGRLAYNEQFF. The CDR3 coding sequence is TGCGCCAGCAGCTCCGGTGGAGGAAGGTTGGCCTACAATGAGCAGTTCTTC.

The rearrangement uses TRBV4-3 and TRBJ1-4, with TRBD1 as a possible D gene (6 bases). Looked up from germline, CDR1 is LGHNA and CDR2 is YSLEER. The CDR3 spans 13 residues. V lost 2 bases and J 7 bases, leaving 8 bases between the germline ends. This CDR3 is CASSQQGPEKLFF. As DNA, the CDR3 is TGCGCCAGCAGCCAACAGGGGCCTGAAAAACTGTTTTTT.

The chain has TRBV15 and TRBJ2-7, with 7 nucleotides matching TRBD2. The germline CDR1 and CDR2 sequences are LNHNV and YYDKDF (reference sequence). There are 14 residues in the CDR3. J gave up 0 bases and V 2 bases, and 1 base lay outside the gene matches. CDR3 sequence: CATSRRGDSYEQYF. The DNA of the CDR3 is TGTGCCACCAGCAGACGGGGGGACTCCTACGAGCAGTACTTC.

The gene calls are TRBV5-6 and TRBJ2-1; the D gene is possibly TRBD2 (6 bases). This CDR3 is built from 14 residues. Germline V gene sequence: CDR1 SGHDT, CDR2 YYEEEE. V was pared by 0 bases and J by 7 bases, with 11 bases between. CDR3 loop: CASSLVSGRNEQFF. The CDR3 DNA reads TGTGCCAGCAGCTTGGTTTCAGGGAGGAATGAGCAGTTCTTC. Together with reference TRBV5-6 and TRBJ2-1, the CDR3 gives the full variable domain: DAGVTQSPTHLIKTRGQQVTLRCSPKSGHDTVSWYQQALGQGPQFIFQYYEEEERQRGNFPDRFSGHQFPNYSSELNVNALLLGDSALYLCASSLVSGRNEQFFGPGTRLTVL.

The chain uses TRBV15 and TRBJ2-7, with TRBD1 identical over 8 bases. CDR1 LNHNV and CDR2 YYDKDF come from the germline V gene (reference sequence). V shed 1 base, J shed 6 bases, and the junction held 5 bases outside the gene matches. This CDR3 is built from 14 residues. CDR3 in DNA: TGTGCCACCAGCAGAGGACAGGGGCCTAGCGAGCAGTACTTC. Translated: CATSRGQGPSEQYF.

This clone appeared a single time. The CDR3 coding sequence is TGTGCCAGCAGCACACGGGGGGCGGTGACCGGGGAGCTGTTTTTT. The encoded protein is CASSTRGAVTGELFF. The chain links TRBV7-2 to TRBJ2-2; D is perhaps TRBD2 (7 bases). Germline V gene lookup returns CDR1 SGHTA and CDR2 FQGNSA. V lost 5 bases to trimming and J lost 5 bases, with 15 bases between them. The CDR3 is 15 amino acids.

The chain is built from TRBV10-2 and TRBJ2-5; D may be TRBD1 (6 bases). Germline CDR1 WSHSY, CDR2 SAAADI. V lost 2 bases, J lost 0 bases, and 10 bases lay in between. The CDR3 totals 15 residues. The CDR3 DNA is TGCGCCAGCAGTGAGCTAACAGGGTACCAAGAGACCCAGTACTTC. Translated: CASSELTGYQETQYF.

The J gene is TRBJ1-6, the V gene TRBV7-2, with a possible D match to TRBD1 (6 bases). Trimming took off 0 bases at V and 8 bases at J, with 11 bases between the two ends. The CDR3 sequence is 15 residues long. CDR1 and CDR2 (germline): SGHTA, FQGNSA. The CDR3 bases are TGTGCCAGCAGCTTAGCGTCAGGGGTGGATTCACCCCTCCACTTT. Amino acids: CASSLASGVDSPLHF.

This clone was observed once. The V and J genes are TRBV11-3 and TRBJ2-1; D gene uncertain. V lost 3 bases to trimming and J lost 5 bases, with 14 bases between them. This CDR3 has 15 amino acids. Germline-derived CDR1 and CDR2 are SGHNT and YENEEA. CDR3 coding DNA: TGTGCCAGCAGCTTCGACACACGTTTTAACAATGAGCAGTTCTTC. It specifies CASSFDTRFNNEQFF.

The chain uses TRBV29-1 and TRBJ2-7; 13 bases fit TRBD2. This CDR3 is 16 amino acids long. Germline V gives CDR1 SQVTM, CDR2 ANQGSEA. With V trimmed by 7 bases and J by 6 bases, 15 bases remained unmatched. CDR3 residues: CSAEGLAGAPVGEQYF. As DNA, the CDR3 is TGCAGCGCAGAAGGACTAGCGGGGGCCCCCGTCGGCGAGCAGTACTTC.

This clone has just one count. CDR3 sequence (DNA): TGTGCCAGCAATTACAGGGGGCCCTACGAGCAGTACTTC. This sequence encodes CASNYRGPYEQYF. V usage is TRBV2 and J usage is TRBJ2-7; 9 bases line up with TRBD1. Looked up from germline, CDR1 is SNHLY and CDR2 is FYNNEI. The trim removed 7 bases at V and 2 bases at J, leaving 3 bases unmatched. CDR3 length equals 13 residues.

The J gene is TRBJ2-7, the V gene TRBV5-1, with TRBD2 matching 11 bases. The CDR3 is 17 amino acids. Germline trimming cut 5 bases from V and 1 base from J; bases unmatched to any gene: 11. CDR1 SGHRS and CDR2 YFSETQ come from the germline V gene. CDR3 coding DNA: TGCGCCAGCAGAAGGGGACCTCTAGCGGGGGGTTCCTACGAGCAGTACTTC. It specifies CASRRGPLAGGSYEQYF.

In this sample, this clone is medium-sized. The chain carries TRBV6-1 and TRBJ1-2, with D perhaps matching TRBD1 (6 bases). The CDR3 is 15 residues long. V lost 0 bases, J lost 8 bases, and 16 bases lay in between. Germline V lookup: CDR1 MNHNS, CDR2 SASEGT. The CDR3 spells CASSEAGQSTMGYTF. DNA for the CDR3: TGTGCCAGCAGTGAAGCTGGACAGTCTACTATGGGCTACACCTTC.

The gene calls are TRBV7-9 and TRBJ2-7; tentative D call: TRBD1 (5 bases). The V end was cut by 5 bases, the J end by 4 bases, with 12 bases between. From germline, CDR1 is SEHNR and CDR2 FQNEAQ (reference sequence). This CDR3 region has 13 residues. In DNA form, the CDR3 reads TGTGCCAGCAGCCTCCAGGGCCCGTACGAGCAGTACTTC. It is translated as CASSLQGPYEQYF.

J is TRBJ2-1 and V is TRBV6-6; weak D call: TRBD1 (6 bases). Germline V lookup: CDR1 MNHNY, CDR2 SVGAGI (reference sequence). This CDR3 comprises 15 residues. V lost 7 bases to trimming and J lost 3 bases, with 16 bases between them. CDR3 nucleotides: TGTGCCAGCACCCAGGGCAGGGGTGTCTACAATGAGCAGTTCTTC. Protein: CASTQGRGVYNEQFF.

V and J are TRBV4-3 and TRBJ2-5; 9 bases are a match to TRBD2. Germline CDR1 and CDR2: LGHNA and YSLEER. The CDR3 has 16 residues. With V trimmed by 4 bases and J by 1 base, 7 bases remained unmatched. CDR3 loop: CASSPSGRRAQETQYF. Here the CDR3 DNA reads TGCGCCAGCAGCCCCAGCGGGAGGAGGGCCCAAGAGACCCAGTACTTC.

The chain employs TRBV2 and TRBJ1-2; tentative D call: TRBD1 (6 bases). The germline CDR1 and CDR2 sequences are SNHLY and FYNNEI. The V and J ends lost 5 bases and 2 bases respectively, with 12 bases between them. The CDR3 has 14 residues. CDR3 nucleotide sequence: TGTGCCAGCAGTCCACAGGGCGCGAACTATGGCTACACCTTC. Residues: CASSPQGANYGYTF.

The CDR3 is CASSDTRTGGFSGNTIYF. Written as DNA, the CDR3 is TGTGCCAGCAGCGATACCCGGACAGGGGGATTCTCTGGAAACACCATATATTTT. This chain uses TRBV13 with TRBJ1-3; 10 bases match TRBD1. Germline V lookup: CDR1 PRHDT, CDR2 FYEKMQ (reference sequence). CDR3 length equals 18 residues. The V gene end was trimmed by 5 bases and the J gene end by 0 bases; junction bases not matched to a gene: 10. Looking up the rest from reference TRBV13 and TRBJ1-3 gives the full variable domain: AAGVIQSPRHLIKEKRETATLKCYPIPRHDTVYWYQQGPGQDPQFLISFYEKMQSDKGSIPDRFSAQQFSDYHSELNMSSLELGDSALYFCASSDTRTGGFSGNTIYFGEGSWLTVV.